A single sample is the source of the 16 T cell receptor beta chains below, sequenced in a study of blood T cell repertoires in COVID-19. The protocol was immunoSEQ multiplex PCR, while the TCRdb copy is restricted to in-frame clones and leaves out a portion. In the table there are approximately 90,000 clones, approximately 88% of which are singletons. What was sequenced was peripheral blood. The receptors come from a woman older than 75 with active or convalescent COVID-19.

The chain recombines TRBV5-1 with TRBJ1-2; 10 positions agree with TRBD1. The germline gives CDR1 SGHRS, CDR2 YFSETQ. Unmatched junction bases numbered 4, after V lost 7 bases and J lost 4 bases. The CDR3 has 13 residues. The CDR3 here is CASGQGEGYGYTF. Written as DNA, the CDR3 is TGCGCCAGCGGACAGGGGGAGGGCTATGGCTACACCTTC.

This sequence joins TRBV2 and TRBJ1-2, with 7 bases matching TRBD1. The CDR3 length is 13 residues. The germline CDR1 and CDR2 sequences are SNHLY and FYNNEI. V was pared by 7 bases and J by 2 bases, with 4 bases of the junction left unmatched. CDR3 nucleotide sequence: TGTGCCAGCACCAGACAGGGCAACTATGGCTACACCTTC. Translated, it gives CASTRQGNYGYTF. Drawing the rest from reference TRBV2 and TRBJ1-2, the complete variable domain is EPEVTQTPSHQVTQMGQEVILRCVPISNHLYFYWYRQILGQKVEFLVSFYNNEISEKSEIFDDQFSVERPDGSNFTLKIRSTKLEDSAMYFCASTRQGNYGYTFGSGTRLTVV.

This chain links TRBV30 with TRBJ1-1; a possible D gene is TRBD1 (5 bases). V gave up 6 bases and J gave up 5 bases, with 19 bases separating them. CDR1 is GTSNPN and CDR2 is SVGIG in the germline V gene (reference sequence). The CDR3 is 14 amino acids. In DNA, the CDR3 is TGTGCCTGCGACAACCAGGGTCCATTTACTGAAGCTTTCTTT. Amino acids: CACDNQGPFTEAFF.

The rearrangement links TRBV18 to TRBJ1-1, with 7 bases aligning to TRBD1. Germline V CDR1 and CDR2: KGHSH, LQKENI. The CDR3 has 15 amino acids. The J segment lost 1 base and the V segment lost 1 base, leaving 3 bases of the junction unmatched. CDR3 nucleotides: TGTGCCAGCTCACCACTAGGGGGCGAGAACACTGAAGCTTTCTTT. Its protein is CASSPLGGENTEAFF.

As DNA, the CDR3 is TGCGCCAGCAGCCACCTCTCCGGACAGAGGAACACCGGGGAGCTGTTTTTT. Its translation is CASSHLSGQRNTGELFF. The genes are TRBV4-1 and TRBJ2-2, with a possible D match to TRBD1 (6 bases). The CDR3 is 17 residues long. V lost 3 bases and J lost 1, with 15 bases in between. Germline CDR1 reads MGHRA; CDR2 reads YSYEKL.

The chain uses TRBV28 and TRBJ1-1; TRBD1 is a possible D gene (6 bases). CDR1 and CDR2 from the germline V gene are MDHEN and SYDVKM. The CDR3 totals 15 residues. V was cut by 6 bases and J by 1 base, with 15 bases left in between. The CDR3 DNA reads TGTGCCAGCAGCTCTCCTGTGACAGGGAACACTGAAGCTTTCTTT. Translated: CASSSPVTGNTEAFF. Full variable domain (rest looked up from reference TRBV28 and TRBJ1-1): DVKVTQSSRYLVKRTGEKVFLECVQDMDHENMFWYRQDPGLGLRLIYFSYDVKMKEKGDIPEGYSVSREKKERFSLILESASTNQTSMYLCASSSPVTGNTEAFFGQGTRLTVV.

The genes are TRBV5-1 and TRBJ2-7; D is undetermined. The germline gives CDR1 SGHRS, CDR2 YFSETQ. The CDR3 length is 14 residues. V lost 0 bases to trimming and J lost 2 bases, with 9 bases between them. DNA for the CDR3: TGCGCCAGCAGCTTGGGTTTAACACCCTACGAGCAGTACTTC. It codes for CASSLGLTPYEQYF.

The rearrangement uses TRBV6-6 and TRBJ1-3; TRBD1 agrees at 11 bases. The trim removed 5 bases at V and 4 bases at J, leaving 1 base unmatched. Germline assignment: CDR1 MNHNY and CDR2 SVGAGI (reference sequence). There are 14 residues in the CDR3. CDR3 bases: TGTGCCAGCAGTCGGGACAGGGGGGGAAACACCATATATTTT. Protein: CASSRDRGGNTIYF.

This sequence joins TRBV4-1 and TRBJ1-2; D not certain. Trimming pared 3 bases from V and 4 bases from J, leaving 12 bases between. The CDR3 has 14 residues. Per the germline V gene, CDR1 is MGHRA and CDR2 is YSYEKL. The CDR3 sequence is CASSQAVFGYGYTF. As DNA, the CDR3 is TGCGCCAGCAGCCAGGCCGTTTTTGGCTATGGCTACACCTTC.

This chain links TRBV2 with TRBJ1-5, with a weak D call TRBD1 (5 bases). Trimming took off 7 bases at V and 0 bases at J, with 13 bases between the two ends. The CDR3 runs 15 residues. Germline CDR1 reads SNHLY; CDR2 reads FYNNEI. CDR3 DNA sequence: TGTGCCAGCACGATGGACATGGTTAGCAATCAGCCCCAGCATTTT. Residues: CASTMDMVSNQPQHF.

The chain links TRBV9 to TRBJ1-2; D ambiguous. The CDR3 spans 14 residues. With 1 base removed from V and 6 bases from J, the gap between germline ends came to 13 bases. Germline CDR1 SGDLS, CDR2 YYNGEE. For the CDR3, the DNA is TGTGCCAGCAGCGTAACCCCAGATGGTAATGGCTACACCTTC. It encodes CASSVTPDGNGYTF.

V is TRBV5-1 and J is TRBJ2-3, with D tentatively TRBD2 (6 bases). The CDR3 is 16 residues long. The germline gives CDR1 SGHRS, CDR2 YFSETQ. Trimming pared 4 bases from V and 4 bases from J, leaving 19 bases between. The DNA of the CDR3 is TGCGCCAGCAGCCCACTCCCCGGAGGGACCTCAGATACGCAGTATTTT. Translation gives CASSPLPGGTSDTQYF.

CDR3 sequence: CASSPTAGVGEQYF. CDR3 in DNA: TGTGCCAGCAGCCCCACAGCGGGAGTCGGGGAGCAGTACTTC. The rearrangement uses TRBV3-1 (or the pseudogene TRBV3-2) and TRBJ2-7, with 8 bases identical to TRBD2. The V gene end was trimmed by 4 bases and the J gene end by 7 bases; junction bases not matched to a gene: 9. CDR3 length: 14 amino acids. Germline CDR1 and CDR2: LGHDT and YNNKEL (reference sequence).

The chain joins TRBV4-3 to TRBJ2-7; maybe TRBD2 (7 bases). Trimming took 0 bases from V and 0 from J, leaving 21 bases between them. This CDR3 is 19 amino acids long. Germline V gene sequence: CDR1 LGHNA, CDR2 YSLEER. Here the CDR3 DNA reads TGCGCCAGCAGCCAAGATTTCTCAGGGTGGGGAGGGGGCTCCTACGAGCAGTACTTC. This codes for CASSQDFSGWGGGSYEQYF.

This clone appeared once. The chain uses TRBV11-2 and TRBJ2-3; no definite D call. CDR1 is SGHAT, CDR2 FQNNGV, per germline. The CDR3 consists of 15 residues. V lost 1 base, J lost 1 base, and 9 bases lay in between. CDR3 residues: CASSLGHRGTDTQYF. Here the CDR3 DNA reads TGTGCCAGCAGCTTAGGTCACCGCGGCACAGATACGCAGTATTTT.

The chain joins TRBV4-2 to TRBJ1-1; D gene unclear. This CDR3 region has 15 residues. The germline V gene encodes CDR1 LGHNA and CDR2 YNFKEQ. V lost 1 base and J 3 bases, leaving 12 bases between the germline ends. The CDR3 loop reads CASSQGGLSDTEAFF. CDR3 nucleotide sequence: TGTGCCAGCAGCCAAGGTGGGCTCTCGGACACTGAAGCTTTCTTT.